This TCR beta chain appears in the sequencing data of a study of blood T cell repertoires in COVID-19. About the research overall: Acute and convalescent COVID-19 specimens originated in the United States, Italy and Spain.

The trim removed 4 bases at V and 3 bases at J, leaving 9 bases unmatched. From germline, CDR1 is LNHDA and CDR2 SQIVND (reference sequence). The CDR3 totals 17 residues. In the original processing: Estimates of nucleated cell counts were drawn from the amplification of reference gene primers. The data were produced by immunoSEQ multiplex PCR, yet TCRdb's version contains in-frame clones alone and is incomplete. From that table come the V and J calls and clone size; the DNA was used to work out D and trimming. The data contain some 150,000 clones, roughly nine tenths of them singletons. The sequencing input was peripheral blood. The sequence derives from a human donor in a cohort sampled during active COVID-19. The chain employs TRBV19 and TRBJ2-3; 11 nucleotides agree with TRBD2. The CDR3 region is CASSTYSGGAMTDTQYF. As DNA, the CDR3 is TGTGCCAGTAGTACATATAGCGGGGGGGCCATGACAGATACGCAGTATTTT.